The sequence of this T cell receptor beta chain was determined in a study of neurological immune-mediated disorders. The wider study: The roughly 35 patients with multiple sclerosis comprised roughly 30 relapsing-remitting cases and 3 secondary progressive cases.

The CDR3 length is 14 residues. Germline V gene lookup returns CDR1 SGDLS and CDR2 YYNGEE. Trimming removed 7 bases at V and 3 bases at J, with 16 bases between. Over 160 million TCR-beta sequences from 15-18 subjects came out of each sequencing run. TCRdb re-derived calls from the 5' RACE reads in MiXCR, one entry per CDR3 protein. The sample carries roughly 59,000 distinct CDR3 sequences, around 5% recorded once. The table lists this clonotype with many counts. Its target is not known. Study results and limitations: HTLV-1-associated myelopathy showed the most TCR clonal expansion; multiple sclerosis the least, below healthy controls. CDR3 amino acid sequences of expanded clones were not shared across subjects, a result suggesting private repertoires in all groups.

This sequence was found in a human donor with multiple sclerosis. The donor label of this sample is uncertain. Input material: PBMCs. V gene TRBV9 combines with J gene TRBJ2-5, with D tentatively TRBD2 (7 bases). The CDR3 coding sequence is TGTGCCAGCGGGGGGGCTAGTTTAGAAGAGACCCAGTACTTC. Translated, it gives CASGGASLEETQYF.